This T cell receptor (beta chain) was identified in a study of blood T cell repertoires in COVID-19. Study-wide background: Sites in the United States, Italy and Spain provided acute and convalescent COVID-19 samples. Sources were T cells, B-cell-depleted T cells, or PBMCs; the material itself was cDNA or gDNA.

Assay used: immunoSEQ multiplex PCR; TCRdb lists only in-frame clones, some missing. The table records around 270,000 clones, 80% to 85% of them present only once. Turning to this clone: The same CDR3 can be traced to other DNA sequences in this sample.

The sample taken for sequencing was peripheral blood. This clonotype was sampled from a middle-aged woman who had recovered from COVID-19.

CDR3 DNA: TGCGCCAGCAGCGTTACTAGCACAGATACGCAGTATTTT. It yields the protein CASSVTSTDTQYF. The rearrangement links TRBV5-1 to TRBJ2-3, with D unclear. V lost 4 bases and J 0 bases, leaving 6 bases between the germline ends. The CDR3 sequence is 13 residues long. Germline CDR1 SGHRS, CDR2 YFSETQ.